What follows describes a single T cell receptor beta chain. Its antigen remains unidentified. V lost 6 bases and J lost 4, with 16 bases in between. CDR3 length: 14 amino acids. CDR1 DFQATT and CDR2 SNEGSKA come from the germline V gene (reference sequence). The entry originates in a study of T-cell reconstitution after alpha-beta-depleted transplantation in children. TCRbeta library construction was performed incorporating unique molecular identifiers. TCRdb analysed the PCR reads with MiXCR anew, one entry per CDR3 protein. The sample holds about 440,000 distinct CDR3 sequences, over 40% seen once. Whole-study findings and limits: Alpha-beta T cells present about two months after transplant were reported to originate from several hundred expanded graft clones. Surviving recipient cells, namely T cells and thymic progenitors, were the source of high day-60 TCRbeta diversity in some patients. At one year after transplant, newly produced T cells mostly accounted for T-cell counts and diversity.

The chain is built from TRBV20-1 and TRBJ2-1; D tentatively reads TRBD1 or TRBD2 (5 bases each). Here the sequenced sample was PBMCs, taken before TCRalphabeta/CD19-depleted stem cell transplant. This receptor was obtained from a girl between 2 and 10 years old with aplastic anemia, due to receive a stem cell transplant. The DNA of the CDR3 is TGCAGTGCCATCCGGGACCCCCGGTACAATGAGCAGTTCTTC. Protein sequence: CSAIRDPRYNEQFF.